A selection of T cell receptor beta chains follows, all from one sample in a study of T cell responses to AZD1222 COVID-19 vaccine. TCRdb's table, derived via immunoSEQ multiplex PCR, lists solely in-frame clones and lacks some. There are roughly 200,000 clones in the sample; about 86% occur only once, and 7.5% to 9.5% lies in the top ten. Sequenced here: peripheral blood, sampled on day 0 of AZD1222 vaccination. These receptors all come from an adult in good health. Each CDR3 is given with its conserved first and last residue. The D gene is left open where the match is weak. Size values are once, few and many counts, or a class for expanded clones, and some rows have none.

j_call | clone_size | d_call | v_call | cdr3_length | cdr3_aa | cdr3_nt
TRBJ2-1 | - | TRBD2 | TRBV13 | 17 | CASSLAAGGVRYYEQFF | TGTGCCAGCAGCTTAGCAGCGGGGGGGGTCCGTTACTATGAGCAGTTCTTC
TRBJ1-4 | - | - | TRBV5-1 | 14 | CASSHQDANEKLFF | TGCGCCAGCAGTCATCAGGACGCTAATGAAAAACTGTTTTTT
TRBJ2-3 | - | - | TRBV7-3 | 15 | CASSFDGGGTDTQYF | TGTGCCAGCAGCTTCGACGGGGGAGGCACAGATACGCAGTATTTT
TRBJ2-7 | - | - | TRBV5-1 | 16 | CASSLGYRQGSYEQYF | TGCGCCAGCAGCTTGGGGTATCGGCAGGGGTCCTACGAGCAGTACTTC
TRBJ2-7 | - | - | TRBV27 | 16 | CASSPAQGTAPYEQYF | TGTGCCAGCAGCCCCGCCCAGGGTACCGCGCCCTACGAGCAGTACTTC
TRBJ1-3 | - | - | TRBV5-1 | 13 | CASSVQAGNTIYF | TGCGCCAGCAGTGTGCAGGCTGGAAACACCATATATTTT
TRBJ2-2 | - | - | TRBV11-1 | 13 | CASSSTAGGELFF | TGTGCCAGCAGCTCCACCGCGGGCGGGGAGCTGTTTTTT
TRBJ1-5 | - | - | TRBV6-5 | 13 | CASSPTGDKPQHF | TGTGCCAGCAGTCCGACAGGAGATAAGCCCCAGCATTTT
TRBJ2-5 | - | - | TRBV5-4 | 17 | CASSVHLTGARKETQYF | TGTGCCAGCAGCGTACACCTCACGGGGGCGCGTAAGGAGACCCAGTACTTC
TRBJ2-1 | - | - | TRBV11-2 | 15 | CASSFMGGRNNEQFF | TGTGCCAGCAGCTTTATGGGGGGACGGAACAATGAGCAGTTCTTC
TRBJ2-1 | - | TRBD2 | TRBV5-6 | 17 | CASRRTSGGLSYNEQFF | TGTGCCAGCAGGAGGACTAGCGGGGGTCTATCCTACAATGAGCAGTTCTTC
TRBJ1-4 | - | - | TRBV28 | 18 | CASSLSDGTILTNEKLFF | TGTGCCAGCAGTTTATCGGACGGGACGATCTTAACTAATGAAAAACTGTTTTTT
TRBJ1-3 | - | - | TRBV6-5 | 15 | CASRPGGGGLNTIYF | TGTGCCAGCAGACCCGGTGGGGGTGGGCTAAACACCATATATTTT
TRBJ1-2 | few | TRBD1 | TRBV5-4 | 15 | CASSSGQGPNYGYTF | TGTGCCAGCAGCTCGGGACAGGGGCCTAACTATGGCTACACCTTC
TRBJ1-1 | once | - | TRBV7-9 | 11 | CASSVGNGAFF | TGTGCCAGCAGCGTAGGAAATGGAGCTTTCTTT
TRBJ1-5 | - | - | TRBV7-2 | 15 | CASSLGHYSNQPQHF | TGTGCCAGCAGCTTAGGTCACTATAGCAATCAGCCCCAGCATTTT
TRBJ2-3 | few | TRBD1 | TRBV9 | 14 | CASTETGTPDTQYF | TGTGCCAGCACCGAGACAGGGACCCCAGATACGCAGTATTTT
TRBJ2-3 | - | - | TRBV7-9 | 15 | CASSPWGRGTDTQYF | TGTGCCAGCAGCCCCTGGGGGCGTGGCACAGATACGCAGTATTTT
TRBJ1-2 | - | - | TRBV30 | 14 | CAWSVDTGFYGYTF | TGTGCCTGGAGTGTTGATACAGGCTTCTATGGCTACACCTTC
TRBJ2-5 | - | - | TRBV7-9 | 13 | CVETRDGQETQYF | TGTGTCGAAACTAGGGATGGGCAAGAGACCCAGTACTTC
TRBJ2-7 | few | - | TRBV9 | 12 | CASSATGYEQYF | TGTGCCAGCAGCGCCACAGGCTACGAGCAGTACTTC
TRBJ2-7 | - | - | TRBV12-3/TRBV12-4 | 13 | CASSPLGGYEQYF | TGTGCCAGCAGCCCCCTAGGTGGGTACGAGCAGTACTTC
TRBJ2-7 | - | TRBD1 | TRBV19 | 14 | CASGKPGQGYEQYF | TGTGCCAGTGGAAAACCGGGACAGGGCTACGAGCAGTACTTC
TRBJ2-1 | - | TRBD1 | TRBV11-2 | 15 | CASSLGRSGGNEQFF | TGTGCCAGCAGCTTAGGTCGATCAGGGGGCAATGAGCAGTTCTTC
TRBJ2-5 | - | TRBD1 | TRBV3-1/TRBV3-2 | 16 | CASSQTGQTYQETQYF | TGTGCCAGCAGCCAAACGGGACAGACGTACCAAGAGACCCAGTACTTC
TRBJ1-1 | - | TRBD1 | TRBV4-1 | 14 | CASSQVDRETEAFF | TGCGCCAGCAGCCAAGTGGACAGGGAAACTGAAGCTTTCTTT
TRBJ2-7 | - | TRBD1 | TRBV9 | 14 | CASSVGTGPYEQYF | TGTGCCAGCAGCGTTGGGACAGGGCCCTACGAGCAGTACTTC
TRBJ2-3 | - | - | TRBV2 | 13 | CASKGKSADTQYF | TGTGCCAGCAAAGGGAAAAGTGCAGATACGCAGTATTTT
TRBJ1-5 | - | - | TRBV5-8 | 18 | CASMVGLPVGGPGQPQHF | TGTGCCAGCATGGTGGGTCTACCGGTAGGGGGGCCGGGTCAGCCCCAGCATTTT
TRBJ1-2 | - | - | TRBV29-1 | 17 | CSAGAGSQREGAYGYTF | TGCAGCGCCGGTGCAGGGTCTCAACGCGAAGGGGCCTATGGCTACACCTTC
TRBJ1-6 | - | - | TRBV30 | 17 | CAWSDLYPSSYNSPLHF | TGTGCCTGGAGCGATCTGTATCCTAGCTCCTATAATTCACCCCTCCACTTT
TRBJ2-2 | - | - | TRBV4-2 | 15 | CASSQAGPNTGELFF | TGTGCCAGCAGCCAGGCCGGCCCTAACACCGGGGAGCTGTTTTTT
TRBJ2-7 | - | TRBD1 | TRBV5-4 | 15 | CASSLVGQGVYEQYF | TGTGCCAGCAGCTTGGTCGGACAGGGCGTTTACGAGCAGTACTTC
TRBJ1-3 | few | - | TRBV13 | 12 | CASTRKGNTIYF | TGTGCCAGCACAAGGAAAGGAAACACCATATATTTT
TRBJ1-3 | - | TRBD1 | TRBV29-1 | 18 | CSAADRDGGSLSGNTIYF | TGCAGCGCCGCCGACAGGGATGGGGGTTCCCTCTCTGGAAACACCATATATTTT
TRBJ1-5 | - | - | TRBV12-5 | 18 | CASGLVGSAGYSNQPQHF | TGTGCTAGTGGTTTGGTGGGGTCTGCCGGGTATAGCAATCAGCCCCAGCATTTT
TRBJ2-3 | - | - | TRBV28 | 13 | CASSQPEPDTQYF | TGTGCCAGCAGCCAACCCGAGCCAGATACGCAGTATTTT
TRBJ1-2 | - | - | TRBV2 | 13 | CAGGQDGSYGYTF | TGTGCCGGTGGGCAGGACGGGAGCTATGGCTACACCTTC
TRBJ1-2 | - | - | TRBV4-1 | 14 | CASSSPGQRYGYTF | TGCGCCAGCAGCTCGCCGGGACAACGCTATGGCTACACCTTC
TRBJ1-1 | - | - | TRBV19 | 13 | CASTYRGNTEAFF | TGTGCCAGTACCTATCGAGGGAACACTGAAGCTTTCTTT
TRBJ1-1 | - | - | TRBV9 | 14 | CASSGRTGNTEAFF | TGTGCCAGCAGCGGTCGAACGGGGAACACTGAAGCTTTCTTT
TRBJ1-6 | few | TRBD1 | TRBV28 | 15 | CASSSTGTGNSPLHF | TGTGCCAGCAGTTCAACCGGGACAGGGAATTCACCCCTCCACTTT
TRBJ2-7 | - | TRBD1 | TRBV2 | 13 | CASRGTAQYEQYF | TGTGCCAGCAGAGGGACAGCTCAGTACGAGCAGTACTTC
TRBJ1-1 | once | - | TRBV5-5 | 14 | CASSLSVANTEAFF | TGTGCCAGCAGCTTGTCCGTTGCGAACACTGAAGCTTTCTTT
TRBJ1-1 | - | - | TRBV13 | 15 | CASSSYLGTYTEAFF | TGTGCCAGCAGCTCCTACCTTGGCACTTACACTGAAGCTTTCTTT
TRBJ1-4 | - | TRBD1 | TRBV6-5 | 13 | CASSRTGTGELFF | TGTGCCAGCAGCAGAACTGGGACAGGTGAACTGTTTTTT
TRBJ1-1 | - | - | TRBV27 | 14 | CASSLRGLGTEAFF | TGTGCCAGCAGTTTAAGGGGGTTAGGGACTGAAGCTTTCTTT
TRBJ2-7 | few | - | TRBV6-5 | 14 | CASSRGQYGYEQYF | TGTGCCAGCAGCCGTGGACAGTATGGTTACGAGCAGTACTTC
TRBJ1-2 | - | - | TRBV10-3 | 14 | CAISRGTLWDGYTF | TGTGCCATCAGTAGAGGGACTCTATGGGATGGCTACACCTTC
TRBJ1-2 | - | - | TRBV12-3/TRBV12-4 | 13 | CASSLTGNYGYTF | TGTGCCAGCAGTTTAACCGGGAACTATGGCTACACCTTC
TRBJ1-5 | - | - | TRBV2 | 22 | CASSETGGGKPNPTYSNQPQHF | TGTGCCAGCAGTGAAACCGGGGGAGGCAAACCTAACCCCACGTATAGCAATCAGCCCCAGCATTTT
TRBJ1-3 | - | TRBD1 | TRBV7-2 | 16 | CASSLVDRGPGNTIYF | TGTGCCAGCAGCTTAGTTGACAGGGGGCCTGGAAACACCATATATTTT
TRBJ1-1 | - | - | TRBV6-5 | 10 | CASMGDEAFF | TGTGCCAGCATGGGAGACGAAGCTTTCTTT
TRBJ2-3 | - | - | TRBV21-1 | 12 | CASSERAGVQYF | TGTGCCAGCAGCGAACGGGCAGGCGTGCAGTATTTT